The 31 T cell receptor beta chains below were found in one sample sequenced in a study of blood T cell repertoires in COVID-19. Data came from immunoSEQ multiplex PCR; TCRdb stores just in-frame clones and leaves some out. The data contain roughly 190,000 clones, roughly four fifths of them seen just once; the ten biggest clones take up around 5.5%. The sample was peripheral blood. Receptors were obtained from a woman in her sixties or seventies with active or convalescent COVID-19.

This chain uses TRBV7-9 with TRBJ2-3, with D perhaps TRBD2 (6 bases). The CDR3 is 16 residues long. Germline CDR1 SEHNR, CDR2 FQNEAQ (reference sequence). V gave up 1 base and J gave up 2 bases, with 13 bases separating them. In DNA, the CDR3 is TGTGCCAGCAGCTTAGATCAGGGAGGCCTCACAGATACGCAGTATTTT. Its translation is CASSLDQGGLTDTQYF.

V gene TRBV6-5 combines with J gene TRBJ1-1; possible D gene TRBD1, 5 bases. The CDR3 extends over 15 amino acids. The germline V gene has CDR1 MNHEY and CDR2 SVGAGI. Trimming took 8 bases from V and 3 from J, leaving 19 bases between them. In DNA, the CDR3 is TGTGCCAGCCGACGGACACGACTCGTGGACACTGAAGCTTTCTTT. Translation gives CASRRTRLVDTEAFF.

The chain has TRBV19 and TRBJ1-1; D unresolved. Germline V gives CDR1 LNHDA, CDR2 SQIVND (reference sequence). The CDR3 covers 16 residues. V shed 6 bases and J shed 1 base, with 18 bases lying between them. The CDR3 protein is CASREGARVRNTEAFF. The CDR3 DNA reads as TGTGCCAGTAGAGAGGGCGCCCGGGTGAGGAACACTGAAGCTTTCTTT.

The rearrangement links TRBV27 to TRBJ2-2, with TRBD2 as a possible D gene (6 bases). V was cut by 5 bases and J by 2 bases, with 12 bases left in between. Germline assignment: CDR1 MNHEY and CDR2 SMNVEV (reference sequence). The length of the CDR3 is 15 residues. The CDR3 DNA follows: TGTGCCAGCAGTCTGAGACTAGTAAACACCGGGGAGCTGTTTTTT. This encodes CASSLRLVNTGELFF.

The rearrangement joins TRBV29-1 to TRBJ2-2; weak D call: TRBD1 (5 bases). With 4 bases removed from V and 5 bases from J, the gap between germline ends came to 8 bases. This CDR3 has 12 residues. Germline values: CDR1 SQVTM, CDR2 ANQGSEA. The CDR3 is CSVAGATGELFF. The CDR3 coding sequence is TGCAGCGTTGCTGGGGCAACCGGGGAGCTGTTTTTT.

The chain links TRBV5-5 to TRBJ2-3, with D possibly TRBD1 on 6 matching bases. The CDR3 loop spans 18 amino acids. Germline CDR1 SGHKS, CDR2 YYEKEE (reference sequence). The germline V and J ends were trimmed by 0 bases and 0 bases, with 17 bases remaining between them. CDR3 amino acids: CASSLEGTGPTSTDTQYF. The CDR3 DNA follows: TGTGCCAGCAGCTTGGAAGGAACAGGGCCAACTAGCACAGATACGCAGTATTTT.

The genes are TRBV28 and TRBJ2-5, with TRBD1 matching 8 bases. CDR3 size: 16 residues. In germline, CDR1 is MDHEN, CDR2 SYDVKM. Unmatched junction bases numbered 10, after V lost 6 bases and J lost 1 base. In DNA, the CDR3 is TGTGCCAGCAGCACTCCGGGACAGGACCCCCAAGAGACCCAGTACTTC. Its protein product is CASSTPGQDPQETQYF. Looking up the rest from reference TRBV28 and TRBJ2-5 gives the full variable domain: DVKVTQSSRYLVKRTGEKVFLECVQDMDHENMFWYRQDPGLGLRLIYFSYDVKMKEKGDIPEGYSVSREKKERFSLILESASTNQTSMYLCASSTPGQDPQETQYFGPGTRLLVL.

This rearrangement joins TRBV6-1 to TRBJ2-3, with a weak D call TRBD2 (6 bases). V gave up 3 bases and J gave up 2 bases, with 15 bases separating them. Germline V gene data show CDR1 as MNHNS and CDR2 as SASEGT. The CDR3 totals 16 residues. The CDR3 DNA is TGTGCCAGCAGTGAGGCCGGGACTTTCCTCACAGATACGCAGTATTTT. This codes for CASSEAGTFLTDTQYF.

The rearrangement links TRBV2 to TRBJ2-7, with D possibly matching TRBD1 (5 bases). Trimming took 4 bases from V and 4 from J, leaving 17 bases between them. Germline V gene lookup returns CDR1 SNHLY and CDR2 FYNNEI. This CDR3 comprises 15 residues. The CDR3 DNA sequence: TGTGCCAGCAGTGTAATAACCCGATACAGGTACGAGCAGTACTTC. Translated: CASSVITRYRYEQYF.

The rearrangement uses TRBV9 and TRBJ1-4; TRBD1 might be the D (5 bases). Germline V gene sequence: CDR1 SGDLS, CDR2 YYNGEE. V lost 4 bases, J lost 8 bases, and 18 bases lay in between. The CDR3 totals 15 residues. The CDR3 sequence: CASSPQTARGEKLFF. DNA of the CDR3: TGTGCCAGCAGCCCCCAGACAGCTCGGGGGGAAAAACTGTTTTTT.

The V and J genes are TRBV5-5 and TRBJ2-3; 7 bases match TRBD2. Germline loops: CDR1 SGHKS, CDR2 YYEKEE (reference sequence). CDR3 length: 17 amino acids. V lost 3 bases and J lost 0; bases outside the gene matches: 10. This CDR3 reads CASSWRGNPTSTDTQYF. The DNA of the CDR3 is TGTGCCAGCAGCTGGCGGGGGAATCCCACTAGCACAGATACGCAGTATTTT. Supplemented by reference TRBV5-5 and TRBJ2-3, the full variable domain reads DAGVTQSPTHLIKTRGQQVTLRCSPISGHKSVSWYQQVLGQGPQFIFQYYEKEERGRGNFPDRFSARQFPNYSSELNVNALLLGDSALYLCASSWRGNPTSTDTQYFGPGTRLTVL.

This clone was seen a single time. The gene calls are TRBV6-5 and TRBJ1-3, with TRBD1 as a possible D gene (6 bases). The CDR3 covers 15 residues. The germline V and J ends were trimmed by 7 bases and 2 bases, with 15 bases remaining between them. Per the germline V gene, CDR1 is MNHEY and CDR2 is SVGAGI. The chain's CDR3 is CASTPDRFAGNTIYF. CDR3 sequence (DNA): TGTGCCAGCACTCCCGACAGGTTTGCTGGAAACACCATATATTTT.

The J gene is TRBJ2-7, the V gene TRBV3-1 (or the pseudogene TRBV3-2); 8 bases match TRBD2. Germline V gene sequence: CDR1 LGHDT, CDR2 YNNKEL (reference sequence). The CDR3 is 16 amino acids. V was pared by 1 base and J by 2 bases, with 7 bases of the junction left unmatched. The DNA of the CDR3 is TGTGCCAGCAGCCAAGGCGGGAGGCGTGCCACCTACGAGCAGTACTTC. Translating gives CASSQGGRRATYEQYF.

The chain combines TRBV9 with TRBJ1-1; D remains unclear. Trimming pared 0 bases from V and 5 bases from J, leaving 14 bases between. The germline V gene encodes CDR1 SGDLS and CDR2 YYNGEE. The CDR3 consists of 15 residues. This chain's CDR3 is CASSVEVVGSTEAFF. In DNA form, the CDR3 reads TGTGCCAGCAGCGTAGAGGTTGTGGGGAGTACTGAAGCTTTCTTT.

This rearrangement joins TRBV5-6 to TRBJ2-1, with unresolved D. The germline CDR1 and CDR2 sequences are SGHDT and YYEEEE. The CDR3 covers 13 residues. Trimming removed 0 bases at V and 5 bases at J, with 6 bases between. The CDR3, as DNA: TGTGCCAGCAGCTTGGACAGTCACAATGAGCAGTTCTTC. It codes for CASSLDSHNEQFF. Looking up the rest from reference TRBV5-6 and TRBJ2-1 gives the full variable domain: DAGVTQSPTHLIKTRGQQVTLRCSPKSGHDTVSWYQQALGQGPQFIFQYYEEEERQRGNFPDRFSGHQFPNYSSELNVNALLLGDSALYLCASSLDSHNEQFFGPGTRLTVL.

The V gene is TRBV1, the J gene TRBJ2-3; the D call TRBD2 from the table was never checked on the DNA. TRBV1 is described as a pseudogene. This CDR3 contains 19 residues. CDR3 nucleotide sequence: TGCACCAGCAGCCAAGCCAGGCTACTAGCGGGAGGGAGTCCGGATACGCAGTATTTT. Protein: CTSSQARLLAGGSPDTQYF.

J is TRBJ2-5 and V is TRBV20-1; D perhaps matches TRBD1 (5 bases). V lost 3 bases to trimming and J lost 5 bases, with 13 bases between them. The CDR3 contains 13 residues. Germline assignment: CDR1 DFQATT and CDR2 SNEGSKA (reference sequence). The CDR3 region has the DNA TGCAGTGCTAGTAGGGGCGACCGGGAGACCCAGTACTTC. It encodes CSASRGDRETQYF.

This clone appeared many times. The chain uses TRBV9 and TRBJ2-1; 11 bases agree with TRBD2. The trim removed 2 bases at V and 4 bases at J, leaving 8 bases unmatched. CDR1 SGDLS and CDR2 YYNGEE come from the germline V gene. The CDR3 has 17 residues. The CDR3, as DNA: TGTGCCAGCAGCGTTTCCTCCGGGACTAGCGGTTACAATGAGCAGTTCTTC. Residues: CASSVSSGTSGYNEQFF.

The chain is built from TRBV9 and TRBJ2-7; TRBD2 matches 7 bases. The CDR3 loop spans 15 amino acids. Germline V CDR1 and CDR2: SGDLS, YYNGEE. Trimming at V came to 0 bases and at J to 5 bases, leaving 8 bases not matched to a gene. This CDR3 reads CASSVGGRAVNEQYF. The CDR3 DNA reads as TGTGCCAGCAGCGTAGGTGGGAGGGCTGTCAACGAGCAGTACTTC.

V and J are TRBV7-9 and TRBJ1-2; D gene unclear. The CDR3 contains 15 residues. V was cut by 6 bases and J by 7 bases, with 21 bases left in between. Germline values: CDR1 SEHNR, CDR2 FQNEAQ (reference sequence). Here the CDR3 DNA reads TGTGCCAGCAGAACTGAACCGAGGGTGTCGGTTGGCTACACCTTC. Its translation: CASRTEPRVSVGYTF.

V and J are TRBV28 and TRBJ2-1; a weak D match, TRBD2 (6 bases). The V gene's germline CDR1 is MDHEN and CDR2 SYDVKM. This CDR3 has 17 amino acids. Trimming shortened V by 5 bases and J by 7 bases, and 24 bases separated the two germline ends. The CDR3 loop is CASSPLVRRARGNEQFF. CDR3 DNA sequence: TGTGCCAGCAGTCCTCTAGTCAGGAGGGCCCGGGGTAATGAGCAGTTCTTC.

The chain employs TRBV7-9 and TRBJ2-7; TRBD2 might be the D (5 bases). Germline V gives CDR1 SEHNR, CDR2 FQNEAQ (reference sequence). CDR3 length equals 15 residues. Trimming pared 5 bases from V and 0 bases from J, leaving 14 bases between. The CDR3 is CASSPYGLASYEQYF. The CDR3 DNA reads as TGTGCCAGCAGCCCTTATGGACTTGCCTCCTACGAGCAGTACTTC.

This sequence joins TRBV18 and TRBJ2-3; D not resolved. V shed 8 bases and J shed 2 bases, with 8 bases lying between them. CDR1 is KGHSH, CDR2 LQKENI, per germline. The CDR3 has 12 amino acids. DNA for the CDR3: TGTGCCAGCCAAACTAACACAGATACGCAGTATTTT. It yields the protein CASQTNTDTQYF.

This chain links TRBV19 with TRBJ2-7, with 10 positions matching TRBD2. V trimming: 7 bases; J trimming: 1 base; junction bases outside the gene matches: 4. The CDR3 loop spans 14 amino acids. Looked up from germline, CDR1 is LNHDA and CDR2 is SQIVND (reference sequence). CDR3 in DNA: TGTGCCAGTACCGAAGCGGGAGGGTCCTACGAGCAGTACTTC. Translating gives CASTEAGGSYEQYF.

This clone has a handful of counts. This sequence joins TRBV5-1 and TRBJ2-7; 8 bases match TRBD2. Trimming at V came to 5 bases and at J to 2 bases, leaving 9 bases not matched to a gene. CDR3 length equals 15 residues. Germline V gene data show CDR1 as SGHRS and CDR2 as YFSETQ. DNA for the CDR3: TGCGCCAGCAGGGAGTTAGCGGGGACAACCTACGAGCAGTACTTC. Its translation is CASRELAGTTYEQYF.

V and J are TRBV19 and TRBJ2-1; the match to TRBD2 covers 11 bases. Trimming cost V 5 bases and J 3 bases; bases outside gene matches: 6. The germline gives CDR1 LNHDA, CDR2 SQIVND (reference sequence). The CDR3 is 16 residues long. The CDR3 region is CASSLLTSGSYNEQFF. Here the CDR3 DNA reads TGTGCCAGTAGTTTGTTAACTAGCGGGAGCTACAATGAGCAGTTCTTC.

The V gene is TRBV7-9, the J gene TRBJ1-5; TRBD1 matches at 10 bases. CDR3 length: 17 amino acids. Per germline, CDR1 SEHNR and CDR2 FQNEAQ (reference sequence). Germline trimming cut 1 base from V and 3 bases from J; bases unmatched to any gene: 6. The CDR3 is CASSLGYGTGDNQPQHF. In DNA, the CDR3 is TGTGCCAGCAGCTTAGGGTACGGGACAGGGGACAATCAGCCCCAGCATTTT.

V usage is TRBV29-1 and J usage is TRBJ1-2, with D possibly TRBD1 on 6 matching bases. The germline V gene has CDR1 SQVTM and CDR2 ANQGSEA. V lost 1 base, J lost 4 bases, and 19 bases lay in between. This CDR3 spans 16 amino acids. The CDR3: CSVEGDPGRGGYGYTF. CDR3 DNA: TGCAGCGTTGAAGGAGACCCGGGCAGGGGCGGCTATGGCTACACCTTC.

V gene TRBV20-1 combines with J gene TRBJ2-5; D gene uncertain. Looked up from germline, CDR1 is DFQATT and CDR2 is SNEGSKA (reference sequence). V dropped 2 bases and J dropped 5 bases, with 6 bases sitting between them. The CDR3 runs 11 residues. The CDR3 nucleotides are TGCAGTGCTAGAAAATCGGAGACCCAGTACTTC. This codes for CSARKSETQYF.

J is TRBJ2-6 and V is TRBV3-1 (or the pseudogene TRBV3-2); 11 bases match TRBD1. The CDR3 is 23 residues long. The ends lost 3 bases at V and 4 bases at J; junction bases unmatched: 23. CDR1 is LGHDT, CDR2 YNNKEL, per germline (reference sequence). The CDR3 here is CASSHSFLMRDRGADSGANVLTF. CDR3 coding DNA: TGTGCCAGCAGCCATTCTTTTCTTATGAGGGACAGGGGGGCGGATTCCGGGGCCAACGTCCTGACTTTC.

This chain links TRBV18 with TRBJ2-5, with 9 positions matching TRBD2. The CDR3 is made up of 15 amino acids. V shed 2 bases, J shed 7 bases, and the junction held 8 bases outside the gene matches. The germline V gene encodes CDR1 KGHSH and CDR2 LQKENI. The CDR3 sequence is CASSPGVAGDSTQYF. The DNA of the CDR3 is TGTGCCAGCTCACCAGGAGTAGCGGGAGATTCGACCCAGTACTTC.